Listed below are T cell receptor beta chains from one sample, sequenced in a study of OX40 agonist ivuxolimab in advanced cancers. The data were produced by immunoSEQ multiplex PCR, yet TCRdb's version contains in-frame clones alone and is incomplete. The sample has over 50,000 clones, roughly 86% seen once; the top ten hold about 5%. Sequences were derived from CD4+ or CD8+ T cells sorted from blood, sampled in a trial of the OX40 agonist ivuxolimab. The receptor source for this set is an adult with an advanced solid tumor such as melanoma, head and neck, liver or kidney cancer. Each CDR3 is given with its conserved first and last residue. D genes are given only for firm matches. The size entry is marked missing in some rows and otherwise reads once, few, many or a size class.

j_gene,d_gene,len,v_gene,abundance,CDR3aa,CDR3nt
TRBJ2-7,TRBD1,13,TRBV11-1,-,CASSRIQGGEQYF,TGTGCCAGCAGCCGAATACAGGGGGGAGAGCAGTACTTC
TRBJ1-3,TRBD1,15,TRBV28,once,CASRRGGAAGNTIYF,TGTGCCAGCAGAAGAGGGGGCGCCGCTGGAAACACCATATATTTT
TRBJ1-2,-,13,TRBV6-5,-,CASSEGYGYGYTF,TGTGCCAGCAGTGAAGGGTACGGCTATGGCTACACCTTC
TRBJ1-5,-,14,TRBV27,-,CASSFRRENQPQHF,TGTGCCAGCAGTTTTCGCAGGGAAAATCAGCCCCAGCATTTT
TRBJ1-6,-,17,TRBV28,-,CASSSHGGGSYNSPLHF,TGTGCCAGCAGTTCGCATGGGGGGGGATCCTATAATTCACCCCTCCACTTT
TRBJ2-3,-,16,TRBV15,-,CATSRDGGLGTDTQYF,TGTGCCACCAGCAGAGATGGAGGTTTGGGCACAGATACGCAGTATTTT
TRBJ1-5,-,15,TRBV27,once,CASSLQGFSNQPQHF,TGTGCCAGCAGTTTACAGGGGTTTAGCAATCAGCCCCAGCATTTT
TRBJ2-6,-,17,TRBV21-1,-,CASSKLRSTSGANVLTF,TGTGCCAGCAGCAAACTTCGCAGCACGTCTGGGGCCAACGTCCTGACTTTC
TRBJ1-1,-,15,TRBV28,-,CASTLGVNPNTEAFF,TGTGCCAGCACCCTAGGGGTGAACCCGAACACTGAAGCTTTCTTT
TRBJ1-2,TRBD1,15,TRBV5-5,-,CASSPIETGESGYTF,TGTGCCAGCAGCCCTATTGAAACAGGGGAATCTGGCTACACCTTC
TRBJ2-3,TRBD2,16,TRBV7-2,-,CASSFRTSGSADTQYF,TGTGCCAGCAGCTTCAGGACTAGCGGGAGCGCAGATACGCAGTATTTT
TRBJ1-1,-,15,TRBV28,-,CASTAQSPRNTEAFF,TGTGCCAGCACGGCACAGTCCCCAAGGAACACTGAAGCTTTCTTT
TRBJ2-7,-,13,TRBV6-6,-,CASKSGNGYEQYF,TGTGCCAGCAAATCAGGGAACGGCTACGAGCAGTACTTC
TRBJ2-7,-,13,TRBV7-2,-,CASSSRLVSEQYF,TGTGCCAGCAGCTCCAGACTAGTTTCGGAGCAGTACTTC
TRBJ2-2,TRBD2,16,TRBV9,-,CASSVGLAGNTGELFF,TGTGCCAGCAGCGTAGGGCTAGCGGGAAACACCGGGGAGCTGTTTTTT
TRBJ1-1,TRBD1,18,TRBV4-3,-,CASSQDMGQGALNTEAFF,TGCGCCAGCAGCCAAGATATGGGACAGGGGGCTTTGAACACTGAAGCTTTCTTT
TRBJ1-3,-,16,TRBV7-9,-,CASSFEGQISGNTIYF,TGTGCCAGCAGCTTCGAGGGACAAATCTCTGGAAACACCATATATTTT
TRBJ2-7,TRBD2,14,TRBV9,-,CASSAGTSGYEQYF,TGTGCCAGCAGCGCCGGGACTAGCGGCTACGAGCAGTACTTC
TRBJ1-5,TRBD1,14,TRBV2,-,CASSGTGFNQPQHF,TGTGCCAGCAGTGGGACAGGATTCAATCAGCCCCAGCATTTT
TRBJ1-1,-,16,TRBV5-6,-,CASSLVRGRTNTEAFF,TGTGCCAGCAGCTTGGTGCGCGGACGAACTAACACTGAAGCTTTCTTT
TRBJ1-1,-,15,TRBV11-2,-,CASSLSGRGNTEAFF,TGTGCCAGCAGCTTATCGGGCAGAGGGAACACTGAAGCTTTCTTT
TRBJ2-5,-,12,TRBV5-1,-,CASSFLGGFQYF,TGCGCCAGCAGCTTTTTAGGGGGGTTCCAGTACTTC
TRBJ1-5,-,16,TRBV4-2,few,CASSQQGGAEGQPQHF,TGTGCCAGCAGCCAACAGGGCGGAGCAGAGGGTCAGCCCCAGCATTTT
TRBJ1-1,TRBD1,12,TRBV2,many,CAGTGGVTEAFF,TGTGCCGGTACAGGGGGCGTCACTGAAGCTTTCTTT
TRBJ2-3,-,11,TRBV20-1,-,CSARISDTQYF,TGCAGTGCTAGAATCTCCGATACGCAGTATTTT
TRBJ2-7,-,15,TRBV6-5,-,CASSSDQGILGEQYF,TGTGCCAGCAGCTCTGATCAGGGGATCTTGGGGGAGCAGTACTTC
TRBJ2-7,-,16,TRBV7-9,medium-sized,CASSSLRGTPSYEQYF,TGTGCCAGCAGCTCGCTACGCGGGACTCCTTCCTACGAGCAGTACTTC
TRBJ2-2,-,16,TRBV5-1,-,CASSPPPRQNTGELFF,TGCGCCAGCAGCCCCCCGCCCCGGCAGAACACCGGGGAGCTGTTTTTT
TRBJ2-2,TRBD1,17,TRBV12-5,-,CASGLGPSGQLTGELFF,TGTGCTAGTGGTTTGGGTCCTTCGGGACAGCTCACCGGGGAGCTGTTTTTT
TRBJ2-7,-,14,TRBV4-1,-,CASSQQLERYEQYF,TGCGCCAGCAGCCAACAACTAGAACGCTACGAGCAGTACTTC
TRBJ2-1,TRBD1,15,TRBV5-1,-,CASSLVGQGVNEQFF,TGCGCCAGCAGCTTGGTCGGACAGGGGGTCAATGAGCAGTTCTTC
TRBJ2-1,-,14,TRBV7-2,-,CASSRSGGSNEQFF,TGTGCCAGCAGCCGTTCAGGGGGGTCGAATGAGCAGTTCTTC
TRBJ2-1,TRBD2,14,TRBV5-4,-,CASSGLAGDGEQFF,TGTGCCAGCAGCGGACTAGCGGGAGACGGTGAGCAGTTCTTC
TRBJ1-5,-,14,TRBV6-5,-,CASRPTVSNQPQHF,TGTGCCAGCAGACCCACGGTTAGCAATCAGCCCCAGCATTTT
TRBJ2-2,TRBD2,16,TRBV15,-,CATSRGLASNTGELFF,TGTGCCACCAGCAGAGGACTAGCGTCGAACACCGGGGAGCTGTTTTTT
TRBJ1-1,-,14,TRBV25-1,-,CASSESGVRTEAFF,TGTGCCAGCAGTGAATCGGGGGTAAGGACTGAAGCTTTCTTT
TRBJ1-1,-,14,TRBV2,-,CASSEWWSNTEAFF,TGTGCCAGCAGTGAATGGTGGTCTAACACTGAAGCTTTCTTT
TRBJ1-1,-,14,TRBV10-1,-,CASSVFIAGGAAFF,TGCGCCAGCAGTGTCTTTATTGCGGGAGGGGCGGCTTTCTTT
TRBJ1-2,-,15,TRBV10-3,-,CAISESGGRSTGYTF,TGTGCCATCAGTGAGTCAGGAGGGAGGAGTACAGGCTACACCTTC
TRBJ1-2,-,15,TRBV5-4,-,CASSLGLQTNYGYTF,TGTGCCAGCAGCTTGGGACTGCAAACTAACTATGGCTACACCTTC
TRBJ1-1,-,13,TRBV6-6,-,CASSATALGEAFF,TGTGCCAGCAGCGCGACAGCTCTCGGAGAAGCTTTCTTT
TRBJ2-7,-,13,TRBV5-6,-,CASSFSGSYEQYF,TGTGCCAGCAGCTTTTCCGGGTCGTACGAGCAGTACTTC
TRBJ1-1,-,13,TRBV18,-,CASSPQTGPEAFF,TGTGCCAGCTCACCGCAGACGGGCCCTGAAGCTTTCTTT
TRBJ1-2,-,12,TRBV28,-,CASSLRGYGYTF,TGTGCCAGCAGTTTGCGCGGTTATGGCTACACCTTC
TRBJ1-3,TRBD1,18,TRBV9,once,CASSVGDRGLSGGNTIYF,TGTGCCAGCAGCGTGGGGGACAGGGGGTTATCAGGAGGAAACACCATATATTTT
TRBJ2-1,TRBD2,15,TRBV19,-,CASTVLAGGPNEQFF,TGTGCCAGTACCGTACTAGCGGGAGGGCCCAATGAGCAGTTCTTC
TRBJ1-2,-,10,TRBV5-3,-,CARSLSGYTF,TGTGCCAGAAGCTTGAGTGGCTACACCTTC
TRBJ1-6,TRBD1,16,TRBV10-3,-,CAISAPGTGNNSPLHF,TGTGCCATCAGCGCTCCCGGGACAGGAAATAATTCACCCCTCCACTTT
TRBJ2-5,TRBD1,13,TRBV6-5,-,CASRPGGGETQYF,TGTGCCAGCAGGCCAGGGGGCGGTGAGACCCAGTACTTC
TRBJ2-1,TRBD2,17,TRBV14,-,CASSPLGPAGVGNEQFF,TGTGCCAGCAGCCCCCTAGGGCCAGCGGGAGTGGGGAATGAGCAGTTCTTC
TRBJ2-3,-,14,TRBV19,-,CASTVGGGADTQYF,TGTGCCAGTACCGTGGGGGGGGGCGCAGATACGCAGTATTTT
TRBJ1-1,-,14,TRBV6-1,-,CASRANQGGTEAFF,TGTGCCAGCAGAGCAAATCAGGGAGGCACTGAAGCTTTCTTT